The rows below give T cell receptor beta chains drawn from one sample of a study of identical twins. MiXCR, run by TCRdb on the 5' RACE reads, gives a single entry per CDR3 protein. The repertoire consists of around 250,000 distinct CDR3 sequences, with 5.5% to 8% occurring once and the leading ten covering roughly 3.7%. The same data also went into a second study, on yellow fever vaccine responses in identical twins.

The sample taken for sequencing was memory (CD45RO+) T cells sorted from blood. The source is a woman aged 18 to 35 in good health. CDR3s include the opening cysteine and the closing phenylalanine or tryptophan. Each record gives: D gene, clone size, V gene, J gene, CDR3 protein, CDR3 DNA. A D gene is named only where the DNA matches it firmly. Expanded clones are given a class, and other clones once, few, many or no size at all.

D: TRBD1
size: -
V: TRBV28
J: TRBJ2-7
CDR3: CASSSTGGPAYEQYF
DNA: TGTGCCAGCAGTTCGACAGGGGGCCCTGCCTACGAGCAGTACTTC

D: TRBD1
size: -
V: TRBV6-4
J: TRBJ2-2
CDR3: CASSIQGADNTGELFF
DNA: TGTGCCAGCAGTATTCAGGGGGCCGATAACACCGGGGAGCTGTTTTTT

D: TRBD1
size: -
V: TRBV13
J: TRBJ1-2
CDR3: CASSFRDRTYYGYTF
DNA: TGTGCCAGCAGCTTCCGGGACAGGACCTACTATGGCTACACCTTC

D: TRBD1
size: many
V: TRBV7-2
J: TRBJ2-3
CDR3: CASSLALGQGPSTDTQYF
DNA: TGTGCCAGCAGCTTAGCGCTCGGACAGGGTCCTAGCACAGATACGCAGTATTTT

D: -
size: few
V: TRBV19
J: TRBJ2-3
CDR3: CASTGAQNTQYF
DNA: TGTGCCAGTACCGGGGCGCAAAATACGCAGTATTTT

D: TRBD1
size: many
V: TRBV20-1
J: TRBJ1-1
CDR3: CSARTGGIAEAFF
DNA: TGCAGTGCTAGGACAGGGGGCATTGCTGAAGCTTTCTTT

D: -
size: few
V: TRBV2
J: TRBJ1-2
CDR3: CASYRIPENYGYTF
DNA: TGTGCCAGCTACAGGATACCTGAAAACTATGGCTACACCTTC

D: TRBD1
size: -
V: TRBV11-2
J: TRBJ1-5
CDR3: CASSVQGSNQPQHF
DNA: TGTGCCAGCAGCGTACAGGGGAGTAATCAGCCCCAGCATTTT

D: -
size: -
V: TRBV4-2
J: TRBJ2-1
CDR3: CASSQEWSEHNEQFF
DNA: TGTGCCAGCAGCCAAGAGTGGTCGGAACATAATGAGCAGTTCTTC

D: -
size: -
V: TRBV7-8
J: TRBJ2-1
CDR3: CASSFTGVGYNEQFF
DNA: TGTGCCAGCAGCTTTACGGGGGTAGGGTACAATGAGCAGTTCTTC

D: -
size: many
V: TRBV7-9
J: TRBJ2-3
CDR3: CASSQGDSFGDTQYF
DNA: TGTGCCAGCAGCCAAGGGGATAGCTTCGGGGATACGCAGTATTTT

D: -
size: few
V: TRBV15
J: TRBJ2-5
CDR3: CATSRDKGGQETQYF
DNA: TGTGCCACCAGCAGAGATAAGGGGGGGCAAGAGACCCAGTACTTC

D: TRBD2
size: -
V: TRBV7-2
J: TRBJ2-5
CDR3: CASSLVSSGGGTQYF
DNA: TGTGCCAGCAGCTTAGTGTCTAGCGGGGGGGGGACCCAGTACTTC

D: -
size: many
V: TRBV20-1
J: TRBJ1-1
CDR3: CSARDGGTEAFF
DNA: TGCAGTGCTAGAGATGGGGGTACTGAAGCTTTCTTT

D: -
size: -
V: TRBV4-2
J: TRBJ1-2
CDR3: CASSQDRRPLGGYTF
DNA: TGTGCCAGCAGCCAAGATAGGCGGCCCCTGGGAGGCTACACCTTC

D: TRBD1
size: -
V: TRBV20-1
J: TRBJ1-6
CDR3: CSAPTGDNSPLHF
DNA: TGCAGTGCTCCGACAGGGGATAATTCACCCCTCCACTTT

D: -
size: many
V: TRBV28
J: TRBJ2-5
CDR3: CASSSLGTSLKTQYF
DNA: TGTGCCAGCAGTTCCCTCGGGACATCTTTAAAGACCCAGTACTTC

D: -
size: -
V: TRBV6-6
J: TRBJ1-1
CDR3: CASNDRTNTEAFF
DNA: TGTGCCAGCAACGACAGGACGAACACTGAAGCTTTCTTT

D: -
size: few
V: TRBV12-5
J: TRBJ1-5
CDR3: CGNSSRESQPQHF
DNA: TGTGGAAATAGTTCCAGGGAGAGTCAGCCCCAGCATTTT

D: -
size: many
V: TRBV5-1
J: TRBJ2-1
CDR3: CASSLVSAGSSLTSIEQFF
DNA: TGCGCCAGCAGCTTGGTATCGGCGGGGTCAAGCTTGACCTCAATCGAGCAGTTCTTC

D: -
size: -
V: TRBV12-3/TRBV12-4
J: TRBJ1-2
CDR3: CASSLLKGCTF
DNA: TGTGCCAGCAGTTTATTAAAGGGATGCACCTTC

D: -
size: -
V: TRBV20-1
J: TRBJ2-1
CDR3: CSARWGTSSYNEQFF
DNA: TGCAGTGCCCGATGGGGGACCAGCTCCTACAATGAGCAGTTCTTC

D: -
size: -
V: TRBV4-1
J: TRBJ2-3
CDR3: CASSPGARGTDTQYF
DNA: TGCGCCAGCAGCCCGGGCGCGCGGGGCACAGATACGCAGTATTTT

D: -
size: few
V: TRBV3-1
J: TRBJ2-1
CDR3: CASSPSGRGGNEQFF
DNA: TGTGCCAGCAGCCCCTCCGGGCGGGGTGGGAATGAGCAGTTCTTC

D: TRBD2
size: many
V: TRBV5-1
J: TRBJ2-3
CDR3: CASGMGLPTDTQYF
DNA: TGCGCCAGCGGGATGGGACTACCCACAGATACGCAGTATTTT

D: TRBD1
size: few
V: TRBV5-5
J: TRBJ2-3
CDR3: CASSSGQVLTTDTQYF
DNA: TGTGCCAGCAGCTCCGGACAGGTCCTAACCACAGATACGCAGTATTTT

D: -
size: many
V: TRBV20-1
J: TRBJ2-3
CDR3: CSARDGPIRADTQYF
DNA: TGCAGTGCTAGAGATGGCCCCATTAGGGCAGATACGCAGTATTTT

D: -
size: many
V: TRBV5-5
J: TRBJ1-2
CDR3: CASSLGEF
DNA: TGTGCCAGCAGCTTGGGTGAATTC

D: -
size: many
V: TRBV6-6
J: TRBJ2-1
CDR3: CASRWNNEQFF
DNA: TGTGCCAGCAGATGGAACAATGAGCAGTTCTTC

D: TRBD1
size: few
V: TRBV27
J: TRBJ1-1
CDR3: CASIPDRAGTEAFF
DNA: TGTGCCAGCATCCCCGACAGGGCAGGCACTGAAGCTTTCTTT

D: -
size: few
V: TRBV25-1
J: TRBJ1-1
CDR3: CASSKQDGGTEAFF
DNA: TGTGCCAGCAGTAAACAGGACGGGGGTACTGAAGCTTTCTTT

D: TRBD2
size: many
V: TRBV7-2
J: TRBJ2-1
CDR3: CASTKAAGVVSYNEQFF
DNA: TGTGCCAGCACCAAAGCGGCGGGAGTGGTTTCCTACAATGAGCAGTTCTTC

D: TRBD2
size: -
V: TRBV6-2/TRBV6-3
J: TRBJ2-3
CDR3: CASSYSQRDPTFTDTQYF
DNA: TGTGCCAGCAGTTACTCCCAGCGGGACCCGACCTTCACAGATACGCAGTATTTT

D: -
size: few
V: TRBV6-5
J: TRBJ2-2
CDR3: CASSYSRRGPNTGELFF
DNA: TGTGCCAGCAGTTACTCTAGGCGGGGGCCTAACACCGGGGAGCTGTTTTTT

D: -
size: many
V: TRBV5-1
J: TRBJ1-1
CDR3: CASSFGGDKTEAFF
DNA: TGCGCCAGCAGCTTCGGAGGGGACAAAACTGAAGCTTTCTTT

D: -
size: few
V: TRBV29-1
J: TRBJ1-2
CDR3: CSVERGPNLYGYTF
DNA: TGCAGCGTTGAGAGAGGTCCTAACCTCTATGGCTACACCTTC

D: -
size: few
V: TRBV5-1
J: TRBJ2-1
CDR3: CASRTGGTDNEQFF
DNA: TGCGCCAGCCGCACCGGAGGCACCGACAATGAGCAGTTCTTC

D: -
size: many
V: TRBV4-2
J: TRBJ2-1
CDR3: CASSQGSTGLIEQFF
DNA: TGTGCCAGCAGCCAAGGGAGTACAGGGCTTATTGAGCAGTTCTTC

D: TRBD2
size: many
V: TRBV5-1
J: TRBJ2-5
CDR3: CASSLEAGLGETQYF
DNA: TGCGCCAGCAGCTTGGAAGCGGGGCTGGGAGAGACCCAGTACTTC

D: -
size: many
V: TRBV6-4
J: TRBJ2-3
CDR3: CASSETRSPDTQYF
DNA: TGTGCCAGCAGCGAGACCAGGAGTCCGGATACGCAGTATTTT

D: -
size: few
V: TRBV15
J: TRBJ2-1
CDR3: CATSREEGDSYNEQFF
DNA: TGTGCCACCAGCAGAGAGGAGGGGGATTCCTACAATGAGCAGTTCTTC